One sample yielded the 15 T cell receptor beta chains listed below, sequenced in a study of T cell changes during pregnancy in multiple sclerosis. The repertoire was sequenced with immunoSEQ multiplex PCR; TCRdb's copy has only in-frame clones and lacks some. Of about 93,000 clones in the sample, roughly 90% were seen once. The sequences come from peripheral blood, collected before pregnancy. These receptors were obtained from a female donor with multiple sclerosis, enrolled in a pregnancy study.

This clone appeared once. The J gene is TRBJ2-2, the V gene TRBV7-6, with D unclear. CDR1 is SGHVS and CDR2 is FNYEAQ in the germline V gene. Deletions cut 7 bases from V and 3 bases from J, with 12 bases between. The CDR3 has 14 residues. The CDR3 region is CASTNRQDTGELFF. The CDR3 region has the DNA TGTGCCAGCACCAATAGACAAGACACCGGGGAGCTGTTTTTT.

J is TRBJ1-2 and V is TRBV5-1; D is ambiguous. This CDR3 comprises 14 residues. CDR1 and CDR2 (germline): SGHRS, YFSETQ. V gave up 0 bases and J gave up 8 bases, with 14 bases separating them. This CDR3 reads CASSLESAEAGYTF. CDR3 nucleotide sequence: TGCGCCAGCAGCTTGGAGTCAGCGGAGGCGGGCTACACCTTC.

V gene TRBV10-3 combines with J gene TRBJ1-1, with unresolved D. The CDR3 runs 13 residues. V lost 11 bases, J lost 4 bases, and 17 bases lay in between. CDR1 is ENHRY and CDR2 is SYGVKD in the germline V gene. CDR3 loop: CASRTSLGTEAFF. The CDR3 DNA reads as TGTGCCTCCCGAACAAGCCTAGGCACTGAAGCTTTCTTT.

This chain connects TRBV19 to TRBJ1-5; D might be TRBD1 (5 bases). Germline V gene lookup returns CDR1 LNHDA and CDR2 SQIVND (reference sequence). The CDR3 has 16 residues. Trimming took off 3 bases at V and 1 base at J, with 13 bases between the two ends. CDR3 nucleotide sequence: TGTGCCAGTAGTATCGGCAGGGAATTAAGCAATCAGCCCCAGCATTTT. Its protein is CASSIGRELSNQPQHF.

V is TRBV4-2 and J is TRBJ1-2, with a tentative D call TRBD1 (6 bases). Per germline, CDR1 LGHNA and CDR2 YNFKEQ. The germline V and J ends were trimmed by 3 bases and 4 bases, with 12 bases remaining between them. CDR3 length equals 14 residues. CDR3 residues: CASSQVGQSYGYTF. The CDR3 DNA follows: TGTGCCAGCAGCCAGGTTGGACAGAGCTATGGCTACACCTTC.

The chain is built from TRBV5-5 and TRBJ2-1; 7 bases agree with TRBD1. Per the germline V gene, CDR1 is SGHKS and CDR2 is YYEKEE (reference sequence). The CDR3 length is 15 residues. J lost 0 bases, V lost 2 bases, and 2 bases had no gene match. The CDR3 reads CASSLQGSSYNEQFF. The CDR3 DNA reads as TGTGCCAGCAGCTTACAGGGGAGCTCCTACAATGAGCAGTTCTTC.

The CDR3 region has the DNA TGTGCCAGCAGTCGACTAGCGGGGGGCACCAACAATGAGCAGTTCTTC. Translation: CASSRLAGGTNNEQFF. V usage is TRBV6-4 and J usage is TRBJ2-1, with 13 bases that match TRBD2. CDR1 and CDR2 (germline): MRHNA, SNTAGT. The junction had 6 bases not matched to a gene; V was cut back by 5 bases and J by 5 bases. CDR3 length equals 16 residues.

This chain uses TRBV7-2 with TRBJ2-1, with 8 bases matching TRBD1. This CDR3 region has 12 residues. The J segment lost 7 bases and the V segment lost 5 bases, leaving 1 base of the junction unmatched. The germline gives CDR1 SGHTA, CDR2 FQGNSA. The chain's CDR3 is CASSRTGNEQFF. CDR3 nucleotide sequence: TGTGCCAGCAGCCGGACAGGGAATGAGCAGTTCTTC.

The chain combines TRBV30 with TRBJ1-1; D remains ambiguous. CDR3 length: 13 residues. V was clipped by 5 bases and J by 0 bases, with 10 bases between them. Germline V CDR1 and CDR2: GTSNPN, SVGIG (reference sequence). The CDR3 protein is CAWGRTMNTEAFF. The CDR3 bases are TGTGCCTGGGGAAGAACTATGAACACTGAAGCTTTCTTT.

J is TRBJ2-1 and V is TRBV7-9; D may be TRBD2 (6 bases). The CDR3 length is 16 residues. Germline V CDR1 and CDR2: SEHNR, FQNEAQ (reference sequence). Trimming removed 6 bases from V and 1 base from J, with 16 bases in between. CDR3 loop: CASRKIGLSSYNEQFF. In nucleotides, the CDR3 is TGTGCCAGCAGGAAAATCGGACTATCATCCTACAATGAGCAGTTCTTC.

The J gene is TRBJ2-7, the V gene TRBV7-7, with 7 nucleotides matching TRBD1. The CDR3 runs to 13 residues. Germline CDR1 reads SSHAT; CDR2 reads FNYEAQ (reference sequence). After removal of 6 bases from V and 2 bases from J, the junction contained 4 bases not matched to a gene. The CDR3, as DNA: TGTGCCAGCAGTCCAGGGGGTGCCTACGAGCAGTACTTC. It yields the protein CASSPGGAYEQYF.

The V gene is TRBV9, the J gene TRBJ2-1, with 12 positions matching TRBD2. Germline values: CDR1 SGDLS, CDR2 YYNGEE. Trimming cost V 0 bases and J 0 bases; bases outside gene matches: 7. CDR3 length: 19 residues. CDR3 protein: CASSVDPPLAGGSYNEQFF. The CDR3 DNA reads as TGTGCCAGCAGCGTAGACCCCCCACTAGCGGGGGGCTCCTACAATGAGCAGTTCTTC.

The chain couples TRBV7-9 to TRBJ1-4; D remains unclear. The germline CDR1 and CDR2 sequences are SEHNR and FQNEAQ (reference sequence). The ends were cut back, 3 bases at V and 6 bases at J, with 14 bases in the middle. The CDR3 is 15 residues long. CDR3 amino acids: CASSFGYDGDEKLFF. The CDR3 DNA is TGTGCCAGCAGCTTCGGATATGACGGGGATGAAAAACTGTTTTTT.

This sequence joins TRBV18 and TRBJ1-3, with 11 bases matching TRBD1. The CDR3 has 15 amino acids. CDR1 is KGHSH and CDR2 is LQKENI in the germline V gene. J lost 4 bases, V lost 8 bases, and 7 bases had no gene match. This CDR3 is CASGRTGGAGNTIYF. CDR3 DNA: TGTGCCAGCGGGAGGACAGGGGGCGCCGGAAACACCATATATTTT. Supplemented by reference TRBV18 and TRBJ1-3, the full variable domain reads NAGVMQNPRHLVRRRGQEARLRCSPMKGHSHVYWYRQLPEEGLKFMVYLQKENIIDESGMPKERFSAEFPKEGPSILRIQQVVRGDSAAYFCASGRTGGAGNTIYFGEGSWLTVV.

This sequence joins TRBV18 and TRBJ2-5, with TRBD2 matching over 13 bases. The length of the CDR3 is 17 residues. The germline V gene encodes CDR1 KGHSH and CDR2 LQKENI. V shed 5 bases, J shed 0 bases, and the junction held 6 bases outside the gene matches. The CDR3 here is CASSGRTSGGYQETQYF. The CDR3 DNA sequence: TGTGCCAGCTCAGGCCGGACTAGCGGGGGCTACCAAGAGACCCAGTACTTC.